Listed here are 13 T cell receptor beta chains from one sample, sequenced in a study of blood T cell repertoires in COVID-19 (dated by TCRdb to the early 2020s). Receptor libraries were prepared by the immunoSEQ multiplex PCR assay. TCRdb limited this immuneACCESS table to in-frame rearrangements with V and J called. A share of clones is missing; checked studies link under half to unresolved V genes, and the rest is unexplained. The sample yields 250,000 to 350,000 clones; 75% to 90% were counted once. Under 3% of the sample goes to the ten largest clones. The sample consisted of peripheral blood. The receptors come from a woman in her thirties with COVID-19, enrolled during active disease.

This rearrangement joins TRBV28 to TRBJ1-2; D unresolved. V lost 6 bases and J 0 bases, leaving 17 bases between the germline ends. Per the germline V gene, CDR1 is MDHEN and CDR2 is SYDVKM. CDR3 length: 16 residues. This chain's CDR3 is CASRYSGYNSNYGYTF. The CDR3 bases are TGTGCCAGCAGATACTCGGGTTACAATTCTAACTATGGCTACACCTTC.

J is TRBJ2-5 and V is TRBV6-1; 9 bases fit TRBD1. Germline V gives CDR1 MNHNS, CDR2 SASEGT. This CDR3 region has 16 residues. V lost 2 bases to trimming and J lost 5 bases; unmatched junction nucleotides: 9. The CDR3 sequence is CASSELIGTGRETQYF. In nucleotides, the CDR3 is TGTGCCAGCAGTGAATTAATTGGGACAGGGAGGGAGACCCAGTACTTC.

The chain carries TRBV30 and TRBJ1-3; D is unresolved. CDR3 length equals 15 residues. CDR1 and CDR2 from the germline V gene are GTSNPN and SVGIG (reference sequence). V dropped 4 bases and J dropped 5 bases, with 18 bases sitting between them. Here the CDR3 DNA reads TGTGCCTGGACTTTGACACCCCTTGGGCGAAACACCATATATTTT. Its protein is CAWTLTPLGRNTIYF.

V usage is TRBV27 and J usage is TRBJ2-5; D remains unclear. This CDR3 contains 13 residues. V lost 5 bases and J 5 bases, leaving 12 bases between the germline ends. Germline V gives CDR1 MNHEY, CDR2 SMNVEV (reference sequence). CDR3 in DNA: TGTGCCAGCAGTCCCCCTCCGTTGGAGACCCAGTACTTC. Translated: CASSPPPLETQYF.

The chain has TRBV6-6 and TRBJ2-1, with 8 positions matching TRBD2. With 8 bases clipped from V and 4 bases from J, the junction kept 7 bases outside the gene matches. The CDR3 sequence is 14 residues long. Germline V gives CDR1 MNHNY, CDR2 SVGAGI (reference sequence). The CDR3 nucleotides read TGTGCCAGCGGTCTTAGCGGGGAATACAATGAGCAGTTCTTC. Translated, it gives CASGLSGEYNEQFF.

This clone was counted many times. The chain combines TRBV28 with TRBJ1-5; no clear D gene. Germline loops: CDR1 MDHEN, CDR2 SYDVKM. With 3 bases removed from V and 0 bases from J, the gap between germline ends came to 9 bases. This CDR3 has 15 amino acids. CDR3 protein: CASSFAGFSNQPQHF. The CDR3 DNA is TGTGCCAGCAGTTTCGCGGGGTTTAGCAATCAGCCCCAGCATTTT.

This clone was recorded a few times. V and J are TRBV27 and TRBJ1-3; D is perhaps TRBD1 (5 bases). This CDR3 spans 14 amino acids. The V end was cut by 4 bases, the J end by 4 bases, with 11 bases between. Germline CDR1 is MNHEY and CDR2 is SMNVEV (reference sequence). CDR3 protein: CASSSSRQGNTIYF. The CDR3 region has the DNA TGTGCCAGCAGTTCCTCCCGACAGGGAAACACCATATATTTT.

This chain links TRBV5-6 with TRBJ1-2, with TRBD1 matching 7 bases. CDR1 and CDR2 from the germline V gene are SGHDT and YYEEEE. The CDR3 consists of 14 residues. J was trimmed by 0 bases and V by 6 bases; bases with no gene match: 5. As DNA, the CDR3 is TGTGCCAGCACCATCGGGACAGCTAACTATGGCTACACCTTC. This translates into CASTIGTANYGYTF.

The chain couples TRBV18 to TRBJ1-3, with D possibly being TRBD1 (5 bases). Germline CDR1 and CDR2: KGHSH and LQKENI. V lost 3 bases to trimming and J lost 0 bases, with 15 bases between them. The CDR3 spans 17 residues. CDR3 residues: CASSPGLQKSSGNTIYF. The CDR3 DNA reads as TGTGCCAGCTCACCGGGACTCCAAAAGAGCTCTGGAAACACCATATATTTT.

This rearrangement joins TRBV10-3 to TRBJ1-1; D is ambiguous. V lost 3 bases and J 6 bases, leaving 11 bases between the germline ends. Germline V gives CDR1 ENHRY, CDR2 SYGVKD. The CDR3 is 13 amino acids. The CDR3 bases are TGTGCCATCAGTGAAACGGGAAACTCTGAAGCTTTCTTT. Protein sequence: CAISETGNSEAFF.

The chain couples TRBV29-1 to TRBJ1-2; weak D call: TRBD1 (6 bases). Trimming stripped 7 bases from V and 4 bases from J, with 22 bases between. This CDR3 region has 15 residues. In germline, CDR1 is SQVTM, CDR2 ANQGSEA. The DNA of the CDR3 is TGCAGCGCGGAACCGGGGGCGGGGGGACCCTATGGCTACACCTTC. This sequence encodes CSAEPGAGGPYGYTF.

Only a few counts were recorded for this clone. The chain couples TRBV12-5 to TRBJ1-5; D ambiguous. The CDR3 contains 13 residues. Germline CDR1 is LGHNT and CDR2 is FRNRAP. V shed 1 base and J shed 6 bases, with 7 bases lying between them. CDR3 in amino acids: CASGLGKSQPQHF. CDR3 coding DNA: TGTGCTAGTGGTTTGGGAAAGAGTCAGCCCCAGCATTTT. The entire variable domain, with the rest obtained from reference TRBV12-5 and TRBJ1-5, is as follows: DARVTQTPRHKVTEMGQEVTMRCQPILGHNTVFWYRQTMMQGLELLAYFRNRAPLDDSGMPKDRFSAEMPDATLATLKIQPSEPRDSAVYFCASGLGKSQPQHFGDGTRLSIL.

A few counts support this clone. The chain joins TRBV30 to TRBJ1-2; TRBD1 matches at 9 bases. V trimming: 2 bases; J trimming: 10 bases; junction bases outside the gene matches: 11. CDR1 and CDR2 (germline): GTSNPN, SVGIG (reference sequence). CDR3 size: 14 residues. CDR3 amino acids: CAWSIGLGTGIYTF. CDR3 DNA sequence: TGTGCCTGGAGTATCGGCCTCGGGACAGGGATCTACACCTTC.